This is a list of T cell receptor beta chains from one sample in a study of blood T cell repertoires in COVID-19. Clones were sequenced by immunoSEQ multiplex PCR, and TCRdb holds only the in-frame ones, with some missing. The table lists tens of thousands of clones, about 85% of them singletons, with around 2.9% in the top ten. What was sequenced was peripheral blood. The source of these receptors is a woman between 45 and 65 years old with active or convalescent COVID-19. Each CDR3 is given with its conserved first and last residue. The D gene is left open where the match is weak. A row's size may be missing; if present it is once, few, many or a size class.

NA	NA	TRBV3-1/TRBV3-2	TRBJ1-1	TGTGCCAGCAGCCCCCGCAGGCTTTCGAACACTGAAGCTTTCTTT	CASSPRRLSNTEAFF
NA	NA	TRBV15	TRBJ1-5	TGTGCCACCCGCAAATCTGGCAATCAGCCCCAGCATTTT	CATRKSGNQPQHF
few	NA	TRBV14	TRBJ1-3	TGTGCCAGCAGCCAACTTATCACCGGGACACTGAGCTCTGGAAACACCATATATTTT	CASSQLITGTLSSGNTIYF
NA	TRBD1	TRBV7-2	TRBJ2-7	TGTGCCAGCAGCTCCGACAGGGTTCGCGAGCAGTACTTC	CASSSDRVREQYF
few	NA	TRBV5-1	TRBJ2-7	TGCGCCAGCAGCCCGCCCAGCGGTTCGTCCTACGAGCAGTACTTC	CASSPPSGSSYEQYF
NA	NA	TRBV6-1	TRBJ2-5	TGTGCCAGCAGTGAAAAACCCTCCAGAGAGACCCAGTACTTC	CASSEKPSRETQYF
NA	NA	TRBV19	TRBJ2-7	TGTGCCAGTAGTGTCGGGTCGGGCTACGAGCAGTACTTC	CASSVGSGYEQYF
NA	NA	TRBV7-2	TRBJ1-2	TGTGCCAGCAGCCTTTTGGGGAGCGCTTATGGCTACACCTTC	CASSLLGSAYGYTF
NA	NA	TRBV7-9	TRBJ2-3	TGTGCCAGCAGCTTACTGCGGGCGGGGACAGATACGCAGTATTTT	CASSLLRAGTDTQYF
NA	NA	TRBV9	TRBJ2-7	TGTGCCAGCAGCCCCCAGGGTTCCTCCTACGAGCAGTACTTC	CASSPQGSSYEQYF
NA	NA	TRBV18	TRBJ2-7	TGTGCCAGCTCACCTAAGACAGGCTCCGACGAGCAGTACTTC	CASSPKTGSDEQYF
NA	NA	TRBV6-5	TRBJ1-1	TGTGCCAGCAGTTATAGGGGCAACCCTGTCGGTGAAGCTTTCTTT	CASSYRGNPVGEAFF
NA	NA	TRBV24-1	TRBJ1-2	TGTGCCACCAGTGCTTCAGGGCCCCATGGCTACACCTTC	CATSASGPHGYTF
few	NA	TRBV5-6	TRBJ2-7	TGTGCCAGCAGCGCTGGGGGCCTCAGCTCCTACGAGCAGTACTTC	CASSAGGLSSYEQYF
NA	NA	TRBV6-2/TRBV6-3	TRBJ1-2	TGTGCCAGCAGTCAGGGAACATTAGATGGCTACACCTTC	CASSQGTLDGYTF
NA	TRBD2	TRBV7-8	TRBJ2-1	TGTGCCAGCAGCCAGTCGGGACTACCCCACAATGAGCAGTTCTTC	CASSQSGLPHNEQFF
NA	NA	TRBV2	TRBJ2-5	TGTGCCAGCAGTGAAGCGCGCACTTGGCAAGAGACCCAGTACTTC	CASSEARTWQETQYF
NA	TRBD1	TRBV2	TRBJ1-1	TGTGCCAGCACCGCAACAGGGGGGAACACTGAAGCTTTCTTT	CASTATGGNTEAFF
NA	NA	TRBV6-5	TRBJ1-2	TGTGCCAGCAGGGCAGGCCCAGGCTACACCTTC	CASRAGPGYTF
many	NA	TRBV5-7	TRBJ1-2	TGTGCCAGCAGCTTGTGTTTAACCAGGGTGAGTGGCTACACCTTC	CASSLCLTRVSGYTF
NA	TRBD1	TRBV6-2/TRBV6-3	TRBJ1-4	TGTGCCAGCAGTTCATGGGACAGCGGGGAAAAACTGTTTTTT	CASSSWDSGEKLFF
NA	NA	TRBV19	TRBJ2-1	TGTGCCAGTAGTGGGTGGAACAGCGGAAATGAGCAGTTCTTC	CASSGWNSGNEQFF
NA	NA	TRBV6-1	TRBJ1-1	TGTGCCAGCAGTGAGCCGCCCGGGGGAGGGACTGAAGCTTTCTTT	CASSEPPGGGTEAFF
NA	NA	TRBV6-5	TRBJ1-1	TGTGCCAGCAGTCCCCACAGGGAGTTGAGCACTGAAGCTTTCTTT	CASSPHRELSTEAFF
NA	TRBD1	TRBV9	TRBJ1-1	TGTGCCAGCAGCGTAGACGAGGGGGCCTATAGCGCTGAAGCTTTCTTT	CASSVDEGAYSAEAFF
NA	NA	TRBV4-1	TRBJ1-1	TGCGCCAGCAGCCAAGGGAGTGGATTGAACACTGAAGCTTTCTTT	CASSQGSGLNTEAFF
NA	NA	TRBV5-4	TRBJ2-2	TGTGCCAGCTCTTCGTCCGGGGAGCTGTTTTTT	CASSSSGELFF
NA	TRBD1	TRBV27	TRBJ1-2	TGTGCCAGCACCCCTCGCAGGGGGCTGTACTATGGCTACACCTTC	CASTPRRGLYYGYTF
NA	TRBD1	TRBV7-8	TRBJ1-6	TGTGCCAGCAGCTTACCGGGACAGACTAATTCACCCCTCCACTTT	CASSLPGQTNSPLHF
few	TRBD1	TRBV5-4	TRBJ1-2	TGTGCCAGCAGCGGGGTGGGACAGAGGGTTGATGGCTACACCTTC	CASSGVGQRVDGYTF
NA	TRBD1	TRBV6-5	TRBJ1-4	TGTGCCAGCAGTTACTCCCCGACAGGGCGGAATGAAAAACTGTTTTTT	CASSYSPTGRNEKLFF
NA	NA	TRBV7-2	TRBJ1-1	TGTGCCAGCAGCTTAAGTTCGACACCGAACACTGAAGCTTTCTTT	CASSLSSTPNTEAFF
NA	NA	TRBV6-5	TRBJ2-7	TGTGCCAGCACTCCTGGGGGCGCCTACGAGCAGTACTTC	CASTPGGAYEQYF
once	NA	TRBV30	TRBJ1-2	TGTGCCTGGAGTGTACAGGGCATCTCATATGGCTACACCTTC	CAWSVQGISYGYTF
NA	TRBD1	TRBV7-3	TRBJ2-7	TGTGCCAGCAGCTTAATTTGGACAGGGTCCAGAAACGAGCAGTACTTC	CASSLIWTGSRNEQYF
NA	TRBD2	TRBV10-3	TRBJ2-1	TGTGCCACTTGGACTAGCGGCTACAATGAGCAGTTCTTC	CATWTSGYNEQFF
NA	TRBD1	TRBV3-1/TRBV3-2	TRBJ1-1	TGTGCCAGCAGCCCGACAGGGGGCGCGAGCACTGAAGCTTTCTTT	CASSPTGGASTEAFF
NA	NA	TRBV7-2	TRBJ2-1	TGTGCCAGCAGCTTAGACCCGGTGTACAATGAGCAGTTCTTC	CASSLDPVYNEQFF
once	NA	TRBV6-7	TRBJ2-3	TGTGCCAGCAGTTATTTAGGACCCGGAGGGGTTGATACGCAGTATTTT	CASSYLGPGGVDTQYF
NA	NA	TRBV9	TRBJ1-5	TGTGCCAGCAATCGAGGGCGTTATCTTCGTCAGCCCCAGCATTTT	CASNRGRYLRQPQHF
NA	NA	TRBV4-2	TRBJ1-1	TGTGCCAGCAGCCAAGCGGGCCCTACAGGCACTGAAGCTTTCTTT	CASSQAGPTGTEAFF
NA	NA	TRBV20-1	TRBJ1-1	TGCAGTGGGGGGGTTGGAGGTAGAGCTTTCTTT	CSGGVGGRAFF
NA	NA	TRBV29-1	TRBJ1-1	TGCAGCGTTCCCGCGGACATGAACACTGAAGCTTTCTTT	CSVPADMNTEAFF
NA	NA	TRBV5-6	TRBJ2-6	TGTGCCAGGCAGTCCCCCTTCTCTGGGGCCAACGTCCTGACTTTC	CARQSPFSGANVLTF
NA	NA	TRBV7-3	TRBJ1-6	TGTGCCAGCAGCCACGCCGGGGGGTCGGAACCCCTCCACTTT	CASSHAGGSEPLHF
few	NA	TRBV6-2/TRBV6-3	TRBJ1-1	TGTGCCAGCAGTTACACTCGAGAAGCTTTCTTT	CASSYTREAFF
NA	NA	TRBV9	TRBJ1-5	TGTGCCAGCAGCCCCCGGACAGATAGCAATCAGCCCCAGCATTTT	CASSPRTDSNQPQHF
NA	TRBD1	TRBV7-9	TRBJ2-2	TGTGCCAGCAGCTCAGAAGGACAGGCGAACACCGGGGAGCTGTTTTTT	CASSSEGQANTGELFF
NA	NA	TRBV28	TRBJ1-4	TGTGCCAGCTGGGACCCCGGGGGTGGGGAAAAACTGTTTTTT	CASWDPGGGEKLFF
few	NA	TRBV19	TRBJ1-2	TGTGCCAGTAGTGCGATACAGGGTAGGAACTATGGCTACACCTTC	CASSAIQGRNYGYTF
NA	NA	TRBV28	TRBJ1-2	TGTGCCAGCAGTATCGCACGGGGGGATTATGGCTACACCTTC	CASSIARGDYGYTF
NA	TRBD2	TRBV7-2	TRBJ2-1	TGTGCCAGCAGCATAGGACTAGCGGGGGGTTACAATGAGCAGTTCTTC	CASSIGLAGGYNEQFF